Each of the 5 T cell receptor beta chains below was sequenced from the same sample in a study of T cells expressing NK-cell markers. TCRdb reanalyzed the 5' RACE reads and collapses them to one entry per CDR3 protein, without DNA. The table lists about 260,000 distinct CDR3 sequences, with 4.2% in the top ten. The sequenced sample consisted of blood T cells: a sorted CD56 or NKG2C T cell subset, CD4+ or CD8+ T cells, or bulk PBMC T cells (not recorded which). These receptor sequences come from a woman between 18 and 75 years old in good health.

The chain employs TRBV11-2 and TRBJ2-1; no DNA is available, so the TRBD1 call from TCRdb remains unchecked. The CDR3 has 17 amino acids. The germline V gene has CDR1 SGHAT and CDR2 FQNNGV. CDR3 residues: CASSHPRPGSSYNEQFF.

The V call is TRBV6-1, the J call TRBJ2-3; TCRdb selects TRBD1, and the lack of DNA leaves this call unchecked. Germline values: CDR1 MNHNS, CDR2 SASEGT. This CDR3 is 13 amino acids long. This CDR3 reads CASRTGGEDTQYF.

This chain connects TRBV20-1 to TRBJ2-1. Germline V gene sequence: CDR1 DFQATT, CDR2 SNEGSKA (reference sequence). The CDR3 contains 16 residues. The CDR3 loop reads CSARDRLAGLHNEQFF.

This chain connects TRBV4-2 to TRBJ2-1; no DNA is available, so the TRBD2 call from TCRdb remains unchecked. The CDR3 spans 18 residues. Germline V gives CDR1 LGHNA, CDR2 YNFKEQ. The chain's CDR3 is CASSEAAGGPNSYNEQFF.

The gene calls are TRBV20-1 and TRBJ2-3. Looked up from germline, CDR1 is DFQATT and CDR2 is SNEGSKA (reference sequence). CDR3 length: 12 residues. Here the CDR3 reads CSASPSTDTQYF.